This section outlines one T cell receptor (beta chain) sequence together with its context. Its specificity is unknown. The CDR3 has 22 residues. Trimming took 4 bases from V and 5 from J; bases not matched to a gene: 21. Germline values: CDR1 LGHNA, CDR2 YSLEER. The sample originates from a study of cytomegalovirus exposure and HLA in healthy donors. Study at large: From donors who were HLA-typed, an early data release held 80 million or so unique TCRs. Assignment to the Caucasian-associated ancestry cluster applied to around 76% of the 300 to 500 genotyped donors.

Study-level findings and limits: Reports credit the classifier with highly specific, highly sensitive diagnosis of cytomegalovirus status.

The PCR ran on 60 Vbeta and 13 Jbeta primers. Data came from immunoSEQ multiplex PCR; TCRdb stores just in-frame clones and leaves some out. The sample records over 110,000 clones, 65% to 80% being singletons. This chain links TRBV4-3 with TRBJ2-1; 15 nucleotides agree with TRBD2. The sample was PBMCs. The sequence derives from a male donor in good health and CMV-seropositive. Written as DNA, the CDR3 is TGCGCCAGCAGCCCAACTCGGACTAGCGGGAGGGCCTGGGAGGAATTGGACAATGAGCAGTTCTTC. Amino acid sequence: CASSPTRTSGRAWEELDNEQFF.